This TCR beta chain is from a study of CD8+CD57+ T cells in acquired aplastic anemia. Regarding the study as a whole: With respect to CD8+ Simpson's diversity, patients and controls did not differ significantly. Between patients and controls, 25 to 35 CD8+ CDR3 sequences were found in common.

This clonotype was seen repeatedly, ten times or more. The antigen is undetermined. Germline V gene data show CDR1 as LGHNA and CDR2 as YNFKEQ. V was pared by 0 bases and J by 3 bases, with 6 bases of the junction left unmatched. This CDR3 contains 17 residues. Genomic DNA provided the template from which TCR beta VDJ and CDR3 profiles were obtained. Via MiXCR, TCRdb re-called the reads, giving one row per CDR3 protein. The sample comprises approximately 190,000 distinct CDR3 sequences, approximately 48% of which are singletons, and approximately 9.7% rests with the top ten. Patients chosen for sequencing had CD8+CD57+ cells that had expanded, as shown by flow cytometry.

J is TRBJ2-1 and V is TRBV4-2; TRBD2 aligns across 9 bases. The sequence derives from a human donor with aplastic anemia. The sample taken for sequencing was sorted CD4+, CD8+, or CD8+CD57+ T cells (not recorded which) from PBMCs. This CDR3 is CASSQDLAGVGYNEQFF. The CDR3 DNA reads as TGTGCCAGCAGCCAAGACTTAGCGGGAGTAGGCTACAATGAGCAGTTCTTC.